The T cell receptor beta chain described here comes from a study of CD8+ T cells in alopecia areata. RNA, once extracted, was reverse transcribed into cDNA for use as the sequencing template. TCRdb keeps only in-frame clones here, not all; method: immunoSEQ multiplex PCR. The table has tens of thousands of clones, roughly 57% seen once. Peripheral blood and lesional scalp punch biopsies came from alopecia areata patients. In regard to this clone: The antigen remains undetermined.

Study results and limitations: Higher clonality was seen in lesional scalp than in normal scalp, especially in alopecia totalis/universalis.

Losses at the gene ends were 3 bases for V and 3 bases for J; bases not matched to a gene: 9. The germline V gene encodes CDR1 SGDLS and CDR2 YYNGEE. There are 16 residues in the CDR3. The origin of this receptor is a human donor with alopecia areata. The V and J genes are TRBV9 and TRBJ2-3; 8 nucleotides agree with TRBD2. The sample consisted of CD8+ T cells sorted from blood, taken at week 0. CDR3 sequence (DNA): TGTGCCAGCAGCGCCGACCTAGCGGGCTATACAGATACGCAGTATTTT. It yields the protein CASSADLAGYTDTQYF.